This T cell receptor beta chain was captured by sequencing in a study of PD-1 blockade in mismatch repair-deficient tumors. Generated by immunoSEQ multiplex PCR, the TCRdb table keeps only in-frame clones and is missing some. The data show some 120,000 clones, about 88% seen once. V was cut by 5 bases and J by 4 bases, with 11 bases left in between. Germline V lookup: CDR1 MNHEY, CDR2 SVGAGI. CDR3 length: 13 amino acids. The TCR-sequenced patients were a few responders to pembrolizumab. This material consisted of peripheral blood, taken 44 weeks after starting pembrolizumab. The chain combines TRBV6-5 with TRBJ1-2, with D perhaps TRBD1 (6 bases). This clonotype was sampled from an adult with mismatch repair-deficient cancer. CDR3 coding DNA: TGTGCCAGCAGTATCACAGGGTCCTATGGCTACACCTTC. Its translation is CASSITGSYGYTF.